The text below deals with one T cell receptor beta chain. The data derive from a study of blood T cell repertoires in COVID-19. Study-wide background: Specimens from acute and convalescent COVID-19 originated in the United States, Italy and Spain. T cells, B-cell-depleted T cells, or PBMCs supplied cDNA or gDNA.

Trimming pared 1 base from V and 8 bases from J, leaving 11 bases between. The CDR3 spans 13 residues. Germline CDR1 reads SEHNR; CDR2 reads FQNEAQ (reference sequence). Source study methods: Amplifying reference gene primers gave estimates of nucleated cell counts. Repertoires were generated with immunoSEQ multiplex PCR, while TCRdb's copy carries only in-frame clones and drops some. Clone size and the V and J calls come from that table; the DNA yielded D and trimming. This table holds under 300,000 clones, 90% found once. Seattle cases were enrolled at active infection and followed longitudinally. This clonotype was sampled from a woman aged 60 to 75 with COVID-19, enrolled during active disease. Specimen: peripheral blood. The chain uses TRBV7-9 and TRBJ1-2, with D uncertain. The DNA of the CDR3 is TGTGCCAGCAGCTTAGTGCCAGGTTCAGGCTACACCTTC. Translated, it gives CASSLVPGSGYTF.